This T cell receptor (beta chain) was recovered during a study of human T cells and chemical hapten exposure. The CDR3 has 12 residues. The V end was cut by 3 bases, the J end by 5 bases, with 8 bases between. CDR1 is SGDLS and CDR2 is YYNGEE in the germline V gene. TCRdb processed the RACE reads anew with MiXCR; each CDR3 protein has one entry. Of tens of thousands of distinct CDR3 sequences listed, under 13% are singletons. Indicated time point: patch test 1, 2 weeks after DPC sensitization. Treatment here: therapeutic diphenylcyclopropenone sensitization with weekly scalp DPC. This TCR came from a woman in her forties or fifties with alopecia areata. Some clones in this sample may be carry-over from other donors' samples. This chain links TRBV9 with TRBJ2-5, with D unclear. The specimen comprised whole blood, sampled in connection with sensitization to the hapten diphenylcyclopropenone (DPC). This CDR3 is CASSDYTETQYF. The DNA of the CDR3 is TGTGCCAGCAGCGATTACACGGAGACCCAGTACTTC.